Each of the 20 T cell receptor beta chains below was sequenced from the same sample in a study of PD-1 blockade in classical Hodgkin lymphoma. Each and every patient relapsed after autologous stem cell transplantation, and patients got differing brentuximab vedotin exposure. The method was immunoSEQ multiplex PCR; TCRdb's version includes in-frame clones alone and lacks a portion of them. The sample has 40,000 to 45,000 clones, approximately 78% seen once. This specimen was peripheral blood mononuclear cells (PBMCs), taken at baseline. These TCRs come from a human donor with classical Hodgkin lymphoma.

DNA of the CDR3: TGTGCCAGCAGTTACGGGGTAAAGGCAGATACGCAGTATTTT. Protein product: CASSYGVKADTQYF. V and J are TRBV6-6 and TRBJ2-3; no clear D gene. Per the germline V gene, CDR1 is MNHNY and CDR2 is SVGAGI (reference sequence). Deletions cut 2 bases from V and 4 bases from J, with 10 bases between. This CDR3 has 14 amino acids.

Turning to this clone: This CDR3 is also generated by other DNA sequences in the sample. V gene TRBV4-3 combines with J gene TRBJ1-3; D gene uncertain. Germline V gene sequence: CDR1 LGHNA, CDR2 YSLEER. The CDR3 contains 15 residues. Deletions cut 0 bases from V and 1 base from J, with 7 bases between. CDR3 sequence: CASSQDRTSGNTIYF. In DNA, the CDR3 is TGCGCCAGCAGCCAAGATCGCACTTCTGGAAACACCATATATTTT.

The chain uses TRBV9 and TRBJ2-3, with D maybe TRBD2 (5 bases). In germline, CDR1 is SGDLS, CDR2 YYNGEE. V was pared by 1 base and J by 8 bases, with 14 bases between. This CDR3 comprises 14 residues. The CDR3, as DNA: TGTGCCAGCAGCGTACGCGCTGATGGAGGTACGCAGTATTTT. Amino acid sequence: CASSVRADGGTQYF.

This clone has just a few counts. The chain uses TRBV4-3 and TRBJ1-2; 7 bases align to TRBD1. This CDR3 is 17 amino acids long. Germline CDR1 reads LGHNA; CDR2 reads YSLEER. V gave up 2 bases and J gave up 4 bases; unmatched junction bases: 13. The CDR3 protein is CASSQSSSPQGTYGYTF. In DNA, the CDR3 is TGCGCCAGCAGCCAATCGAGCTCGCCACAGGGGACCTATGGCTACACCTTC.

This chain uses TRBV5-6 with TRBJ2-7, with D tentatively TRBD2 (6 bases). V lost 5 bases, J lost 1 base, and 13 bases lay in between. Germline lookup yields CDR1 SGHDT and CDR2 YYEEEE. CDR3 length equals 14 residues. Here the CDR3 reads CASSPGGISYEQYF. The CDR3 region has the DNA TGTGCCAGCAGTCCTGGAGGGATTTCCTACGAGCAGTACTTC. Complete variable domain (other parts from reference TRBV5-6 and TRBJ2-7): DAGVTQSPTHLIKTRGQQVTLRCSPKSGHDTVSWYQQALGQGPQFIFQYYEEEERQRGNFPDRFSGHQFPNYSSELNVNALLLGDSALYLCASSPGGISYEQYFGPGTRLTVT.

The chain joins TRBV12-5 to TRBJ1-5; D is undetermined. Germline V gene sequence: CDR1 LGHNT, CDR2 FRNRAP. Trimming removed 6 bases at V and 2 bases at J, with 8 bases between. CDR3 length: 13 amino acids. The CDR3 nucleotides are TGTGCTAGTGGGGCCTCGGGCAATCAGCCCCAGCATTTT. This sequence encodes CASGASGNQPQHF.

The J gene is TRBJ2-1, the V gene TRBV11-2; possible D gene TRBD1, 5 bases. The CDR3 spans 13 residues. With 4 bases removed from V and 11 bases from J, the gap between germline ends came to 15 bases. Germline CDR1 is SGHAT and CDR2 is FQNNGV. CDR3 sequence: CASSSIDQGKQFF. The CDR3 DNA follows: TGTGCCAGCAGCTCAATAGACCAGGGAAAGCAGTTCTTC.

This clone was detected only once. This chain uses TRBV5-5 with TRBJ2-5, with 12 bases matching TRBD1. Losses at the gene ends were 3 bases for V and 13 bases for J; bases not matched to a gene: 7. Germline V CDR1 and CDR2: SGHKS, YYEKEE (reference sequence). The CDR3 is 13 residues long. CDR3 region: CASSSGDRGLRYF. The CDR3 region has the DNA TGTGCCAGCAGCTCCGGGGACAGGGGGCTAAGGTACTTC.

This chain uses TRBV19 with TRBJ2-1, with D maybe TRBD1 (6 bases). Trimming shortened V by 5 bases and J by 5 bases, and 16 bases separated the two germline ends. Germline values: CDR1 LNHDA, CDR2 SQIVND (reference sequence). CDR3 length: 15 amino acids. CDR3 in amino acids: CASSVPQGSNNEQFF. CDR3 DNA sequence: TGTGCCAGTAGTGTACCTCAGGGGAGTAACAATGAGCAGTTCTTC.

The chain combines TRBV7-9 with TRBJ1-1; D is uncertain. This CDR3 comprises 14 residues. CDR1 SEHNR and CDR2 FQNEAQ come from the germline V gene (reference sequence). V shed 0 bases and J shed 0 bases, with 5 bases lying between them. The CDR3 sequence: CASSLAGMNTEAFF. CDR3 in DNA: TGTGCCAGCAGCTTAGCCGGTATGAACACTGAAGCTTTCTTT.

This clone was recorded only once. The chain joins TRBV11-2 to TRBJ1-4; the D gene is possibly TRBD1 (5 bases). Germline CDR1 reads SGHAT; CDR2 reads FQNNGV. With 6 bases removed from V and 5 bases from J, the gap between germline ends came to 13 bases. CDR3 size: 14 residues. CDR3 loop: CASRGGVGNEKLFF. The CDR3 DNA sequence: TGTGCCAGCAGGGGAGGGGTGGGGAATGAAAAACTGTTTTTT.

The J gene is TRBJ2-1, the V gene TRBV5-5; D may be TRBD1 (5 bases). Germline V gives CDR1 SGHKS, CDR2 YYEKEE (reference sequence). This CDR3 has 15 amino acids. Trimming stripped 4 bases from V and 4 bases from J, with 15 bases between. This CDR3 is CASSPDITNYNEQFF. The CDR3 region has the DNA TGTGCCAGCAGCCCGGACATCACCAATTACAATGAGCAGTTCTTC.

This clone appeared once. The J gene is TRBJ1-4, the V gene TRBV6-6, with D possibly TRBD1 on 5 matching bases. CDR3 length: 14 amino acids. CDR1 is MNHNY and CDR2 is SVGAGI in the germline V gene (reference sequence). Trimming left V 5 bases short and J 6 bases short, with 13 bases between. CDR3 in DNA: TGTGCCAGCAGTAGCCCGGGGGGGGATGAAAAACTGTTTTTT. Amino acids: CASSSPGGDEKLFF.

The rearrangement uses TRBV5-8 and TRBJ2-3, with a possible D match to TRBD1 (6 bases). The V end was cut by 3 bases, the J end by 4 bases, with 9 bases between. CDR1 and CDR2 from the germline V gene are SGHTS and YDEGEE. This CDR3 has 13 residues. The CDR3 DNA is TGTGCCAGCAGCTATGGGGGCCCAGATACGCAGTATTTT. This translates into CASSYGGPDTQYF.

There are a few counts of this clone. This sequence joins TRBV28 and TRBJ2-1; 9 positions match TRBD2. This CDR3 spans 15 amino acids. With 5 bases clipped from V and 6 bases from J, the junction kept 8 bases outside the gene matches. CDR1 and CDR2 (germline): MDHEN, SYDVKM. CDR3 in amino acids: CASSRAGGSLNEQFF. Written as DNA, the CDR3 is TGTGCCAGCAGTCGAGCGGGGGGCTCCCTCAATGAGCAGTTCTTC. Full variable domain (rest looked up from reference TRBV28 and TRBJ2-1): DVKVTQSSRYLVKRTGEKVFLECVQDMDHENMFWYRQDPGLGLRLIYFSYDVKMKEKGDIPEGYSVSREKKERFSLILESASTNQTSMYLCASSRAGGSLNEQFFGPGTRLTVL.

The chain couples TRBV30 to TRBJ1-1, with 7 bases matching TRBD1. V was clipped by 5 bases and J by 1 base; unmatched bases: 1. The CDR3 is 12 residues long. The germline CDR1 and CDR2 sequences are GTSNPN and SVGIG (reference sequence). The CDR3 coding sequence is TGTGCCTGGCGACAGGGGAACACTGAAGCTTTCTTT. Residues: CAWRQGNTEAFF.

Only one count was recorded for this clone. The genes are TRBV5-1 and TRBJ2-7; 11 positions agree with TRBD1. In germline, CDR1 is SGHRS, CDR2 YFSETQ. The CDR3 totals 15 residues. Unmatched junction bases numbered 5, after V lost 4 bases and J lost 2 bases. In DNA, the CDR3 is TGCGCCAGCAGCGTAGGGACAGGGGGAACCTACGAGCAGTACTTC. It is translated as CASSVGTGGTYEQYF.

In DNA form, the CDR3 reads TGTGCCAGCAGCCCGGTAGTGGGACATACGCAGTATTTT. It encodes CASSPVVGHTQYF. The chain links TRBV6-5 to TRBJ2-3, with D perhaps given as TRBD1 or TRBD2 (5 bases each). In germline, CDR1 is MNHEY, CDR2 SVGAGI. This CDR3 region has 13 residues. The V end lost 6 bases, the J end lost 7 bases, and 14 bases lay between the germline ends.

V is TRBV7-2 and J is TRBJ2-7, with unresolved D. CDR3 length equals 16 residues. The V gene lost 5 bases and the J gene lost 2 bases, with 19 bases spanning the gap. Germline CDR1 and CDR2: SGHTA and FQGNSA. DNA of the CDR3: TGTGCCAGCAGCGTATCGGTGAAACAGAGCCCCTACGAGCAGTACTTC. Its translation: CASSVSVKQSPYEQYF.

CDR3: CASSESLAGGYEQYF. For the CDR3, the DNA is TGCGCCAGCAGTGAGTCGCTAGCGGGGGGCTACGAGCAGTACTTC. The chain employs TRBV10-1 and TRBJ2-7; 11 bases are a match to TRBD2. V dropped 0 bases and J dropped 3; count of bases not matched to a gene: 1. There are 15 residues in the CDR3. CDR1 and CDR2 (germline): WNHNN, SYGVQD (reference sequence).